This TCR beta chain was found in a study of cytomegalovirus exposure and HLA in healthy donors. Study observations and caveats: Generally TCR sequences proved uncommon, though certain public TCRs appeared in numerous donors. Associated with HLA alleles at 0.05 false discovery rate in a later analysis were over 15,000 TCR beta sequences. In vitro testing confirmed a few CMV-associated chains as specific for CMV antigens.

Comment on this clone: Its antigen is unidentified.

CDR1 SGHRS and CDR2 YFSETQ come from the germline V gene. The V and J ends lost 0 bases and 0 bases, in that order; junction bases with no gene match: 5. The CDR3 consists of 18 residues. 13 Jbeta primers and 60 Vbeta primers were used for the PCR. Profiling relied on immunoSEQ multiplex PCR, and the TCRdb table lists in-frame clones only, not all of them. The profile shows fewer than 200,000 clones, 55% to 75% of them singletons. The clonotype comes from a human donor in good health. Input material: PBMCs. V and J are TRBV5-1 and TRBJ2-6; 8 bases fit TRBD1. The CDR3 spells CASSLGTGLSSGANVLTF. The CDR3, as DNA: TGCGCCAGCAGCTTGGGGACAGGGCTGTCCTCTGGGGCCAACGTCCTGACTTTC.